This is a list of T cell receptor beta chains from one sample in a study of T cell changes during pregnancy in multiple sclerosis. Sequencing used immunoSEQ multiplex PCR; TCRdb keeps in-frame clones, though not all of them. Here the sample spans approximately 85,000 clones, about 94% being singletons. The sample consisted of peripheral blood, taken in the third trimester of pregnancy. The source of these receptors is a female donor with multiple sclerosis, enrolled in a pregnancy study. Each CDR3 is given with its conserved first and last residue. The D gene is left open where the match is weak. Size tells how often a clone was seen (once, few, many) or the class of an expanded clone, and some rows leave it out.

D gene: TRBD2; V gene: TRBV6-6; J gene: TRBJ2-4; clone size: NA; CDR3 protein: CASSSRGEAKNIQYF; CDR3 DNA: TGTGCCAGCAGTTCCCGGGGGGAAGCCAAAAACATTCAGTACTTC
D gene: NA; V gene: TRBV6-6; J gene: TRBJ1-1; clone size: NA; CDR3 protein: CASSQDTERTEAFF; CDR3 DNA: TGTGCCAGCAGCCAGGACACGGAGCGCACTGAAGCTTTCTTT
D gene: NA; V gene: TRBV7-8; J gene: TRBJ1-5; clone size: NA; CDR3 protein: CASSLRIGVNQPQHF; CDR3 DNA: TGTGCCAGCAGCTTAAGAATCGGGGTTAATCAGCCCCAGCATTTT
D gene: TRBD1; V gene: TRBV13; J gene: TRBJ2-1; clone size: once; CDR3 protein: CASSQSGTGDVYEQFF; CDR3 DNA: TGTGCCAGCAGCCAATCCGGGACAGGGGATGTTTATGAGCAGTTCTTC
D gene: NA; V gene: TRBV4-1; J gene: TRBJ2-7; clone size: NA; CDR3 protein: CASSPRLQTSYEQYF; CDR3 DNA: TGCGCCAGCAGCCCCCGACTGCAAACCTCCTACGAGCAGTACTTC
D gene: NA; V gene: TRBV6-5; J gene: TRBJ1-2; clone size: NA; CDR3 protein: CASSPGNSYGYTF; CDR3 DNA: TGTGCCAGCAGTCCAGGGAACAGTTATGGCTACACCTTC
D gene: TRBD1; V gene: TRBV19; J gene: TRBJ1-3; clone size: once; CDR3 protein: CASSLWDRVKSGNTIYF; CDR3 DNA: TGTGCCAGTAGTCTTTGGGACAGGGTCAAATCTGGAAACACCATATATTTT
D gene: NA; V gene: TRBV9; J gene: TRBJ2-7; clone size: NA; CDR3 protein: CASSATGYSYEQYF; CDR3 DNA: TGTGCCAGCAGCGCGACAGGCTACTCCTACGAGCAGTACTTC
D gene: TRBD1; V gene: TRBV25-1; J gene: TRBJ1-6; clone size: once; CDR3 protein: CASSEYYQTRGQDSPLHF; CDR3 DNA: TGTGCCAGCAGTGAATATTACCAAACCAGGGGGCAGGATTCACCCCTCCACTTT
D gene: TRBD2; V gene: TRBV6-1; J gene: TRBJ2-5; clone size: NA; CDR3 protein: CASSEAEGGGAETQYF; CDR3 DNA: TGTGCCAGCAGTGAAGCGGAAGGCGGGGGGGCCGAGACCCAGTACTTC
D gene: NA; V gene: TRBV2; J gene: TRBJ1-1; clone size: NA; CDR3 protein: CVLQGSANTEAFF; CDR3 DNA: TGTGTCCTTCAGGGTTCTGCGAACACTGAAGCTTTCTTT
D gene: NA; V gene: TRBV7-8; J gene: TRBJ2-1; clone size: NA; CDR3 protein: CASSLSLRGKGRNEQFF; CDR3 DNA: TGTGCCAGCAGCTTGTCCCTACGCGGGAAGGGAAGAAATGAGCAGTTCTTC
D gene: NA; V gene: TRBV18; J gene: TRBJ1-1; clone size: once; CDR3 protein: CASSETVTDTEAFF; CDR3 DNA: TGTGCCAGCTCAGAGACAGTTACTGACACTGAAGCTTTCTTT
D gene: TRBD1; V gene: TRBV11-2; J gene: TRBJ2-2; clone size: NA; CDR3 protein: CASSFYTGALTGELFF; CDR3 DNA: TGTGCCAGCAGCTTCTACACAGGGGCACTCACCGGGGAGCTGTTTTTT
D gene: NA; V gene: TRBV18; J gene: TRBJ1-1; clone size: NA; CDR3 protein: CASSPPVVGTEAFF; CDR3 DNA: TGTGCCAGCTCACCACCGGTGGTCGGCACTGAAGCTTTCTTT
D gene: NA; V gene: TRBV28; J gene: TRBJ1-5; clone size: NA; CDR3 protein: CASSPRGQPQHF; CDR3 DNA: TGTGCCAGCAGCCCTAGAGGGCAGCCCCAGCATTTT
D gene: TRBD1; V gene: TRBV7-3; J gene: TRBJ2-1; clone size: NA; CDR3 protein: CASSLAGGNEQFF; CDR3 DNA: TGTGCCAGCAGCTTAGCAGGGGGTAATGAGCAGTTCTTC
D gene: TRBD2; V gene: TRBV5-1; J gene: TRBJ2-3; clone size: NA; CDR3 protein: CASSAGGDTDTQYF; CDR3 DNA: TGCGCCAGCAGCGCGGGGGGAGACACAGATACGCAGTATTTT
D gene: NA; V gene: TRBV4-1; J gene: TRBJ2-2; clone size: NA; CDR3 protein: CASSTGDSNTGELFF; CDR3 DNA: TGCGCCAGCAGCACAGGGGACTCGAACACCGGGGAGCTGTTTTTT
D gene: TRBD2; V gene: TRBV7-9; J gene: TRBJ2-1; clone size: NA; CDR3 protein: CASSRGLAEVDEQFF; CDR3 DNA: TGTGCCAGCAGCCGGGGACTAGCGGAAGTGGATGAGCAGTTCTTC
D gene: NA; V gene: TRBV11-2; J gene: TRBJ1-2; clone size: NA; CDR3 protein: CASSLTGYGYTF; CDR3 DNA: TGTGCCAGCAGCTTGACAGGCTATGGCTACACCTTC
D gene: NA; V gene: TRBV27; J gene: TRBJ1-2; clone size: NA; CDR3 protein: CASSPPDRYYGYTF; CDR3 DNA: TGTGCCAGCAGTCCTCCGGACAGATACTATGGCTACACCTTC
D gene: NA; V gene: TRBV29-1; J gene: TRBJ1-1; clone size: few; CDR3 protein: CSVVSVFEAFF; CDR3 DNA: TGCAGCGTTGTATCCGTCTTCGAAGCTTTCTTT
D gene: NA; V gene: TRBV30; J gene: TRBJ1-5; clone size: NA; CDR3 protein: CAWSGVTVNQPQHF; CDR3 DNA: TGTGCCTGGAGTGGGGTAACAGTAAATCAGCCCCAGCATTTT
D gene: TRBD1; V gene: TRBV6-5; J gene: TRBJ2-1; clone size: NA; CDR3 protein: CASRRDSISYNEQFF; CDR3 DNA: TGTGCCAGCAGGAGGGACAGCATCTCCTACAATGAGCAGTTCTTC
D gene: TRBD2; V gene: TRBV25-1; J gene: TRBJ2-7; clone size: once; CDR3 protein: CASRLGLADEQYF; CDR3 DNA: TGTGCCAGCAGACTGGGACTAGCGGACGAGCAGTACTTC
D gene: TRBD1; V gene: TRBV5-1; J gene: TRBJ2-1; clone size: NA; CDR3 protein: CASSEGTGGRNEQFF; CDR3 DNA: TGCGCCAGCAGCGAGGGGACAGGGGGTAGGAATGAGCAGTTCTTC
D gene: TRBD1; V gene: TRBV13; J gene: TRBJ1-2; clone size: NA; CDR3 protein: CASSLGQGALFGYTF; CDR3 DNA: TGTGCCAGCAGCCTAGGACAGGGGGCTCTGTTCGGCTACACCTTC
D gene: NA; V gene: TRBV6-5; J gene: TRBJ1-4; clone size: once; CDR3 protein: CASSSAGREKLFF; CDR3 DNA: TGTGCCAGCAGCTCCGCAGGGCGTGAAAAACTGTTTTTT
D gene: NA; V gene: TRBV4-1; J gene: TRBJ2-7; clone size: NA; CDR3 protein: CASSQDTAGRNEQYF; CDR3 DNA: TGCGCCAGCAGCCAAGATACGGCAGGGAGGAACGAGCAGTACTTC
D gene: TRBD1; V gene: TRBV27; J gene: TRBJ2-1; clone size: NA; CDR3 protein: CASSRDRVEQFF; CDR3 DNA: TGTGCCAGCAGTCGGGACAGGGTTGAGCAGTTCTTC
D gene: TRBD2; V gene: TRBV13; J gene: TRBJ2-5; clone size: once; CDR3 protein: CASSKRGGETQYF; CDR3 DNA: TGTGCCAGCAGCAAGCGGGGGGGGGAGACCCAGTACTTC
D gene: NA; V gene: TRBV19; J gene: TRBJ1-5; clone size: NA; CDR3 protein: CASSLESDQPQHF; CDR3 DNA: TGTGCCAGTAGTCTGGAGAGCGATCAGCCCCAGCATTTT
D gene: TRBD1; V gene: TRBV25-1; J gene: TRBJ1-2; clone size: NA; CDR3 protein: CASSWGTGIDGYTF; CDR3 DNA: TGTGCCAGCAGCTGGGGGACAGGGATTGATGGCTACACCTTC
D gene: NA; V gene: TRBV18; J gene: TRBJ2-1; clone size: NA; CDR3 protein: CASSPQGGGEQFF; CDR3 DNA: TGTGCCAGCTCACCACAGGGAGGCGGTGAGCAGTTCTTC
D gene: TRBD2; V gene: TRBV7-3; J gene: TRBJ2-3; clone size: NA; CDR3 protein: CASSLIPGGGTDTQYF; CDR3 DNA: TGTGCCAGCAGCTTAATACCCGGGGGGGGCACAGATACGCAGTATTTT
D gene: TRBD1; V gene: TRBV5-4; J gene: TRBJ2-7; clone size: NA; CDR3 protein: CASSRQGFYEQYF; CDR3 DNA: TGTGCCAGCAGCAGACAGGGATTCTACGAGCAGTACTTC
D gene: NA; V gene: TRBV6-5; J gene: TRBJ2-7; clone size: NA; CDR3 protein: CASTGGHYEQYF; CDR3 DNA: TGTGCCAGCACGGGGGGCCACTACGAGCAGTACTTC
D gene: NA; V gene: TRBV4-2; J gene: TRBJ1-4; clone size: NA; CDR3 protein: CASSQAVTTNEKLFF; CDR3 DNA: TGTGCCAGCAGCCAAGCTGTTACAACTAATGAAAAACTGTTTTTT
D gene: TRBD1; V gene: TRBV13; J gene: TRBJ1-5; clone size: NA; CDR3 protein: CASSSGQGNQPQHF; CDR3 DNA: TGTGCCAGCAGCTCGGGACAGGGAAACCAGCCCCAGCATTTT
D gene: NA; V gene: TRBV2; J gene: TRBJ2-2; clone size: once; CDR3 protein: CASNDRGNTGELFF; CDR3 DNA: TGTGCCAGCAATGATCGAGGGAACACCGGGGAGCTGTTTTTT
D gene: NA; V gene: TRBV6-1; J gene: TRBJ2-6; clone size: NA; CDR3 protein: CASTGESSGANVLTF; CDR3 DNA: TGTGCCAGCACCGGGGAGAGCTCTGGGGCCAACGTCCTGACTTTC
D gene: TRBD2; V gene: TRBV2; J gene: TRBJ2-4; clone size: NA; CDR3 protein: CASARGDIQYF; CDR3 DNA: TGTGCCAGCGCCCGGGGGGACATTCAGTACTTC
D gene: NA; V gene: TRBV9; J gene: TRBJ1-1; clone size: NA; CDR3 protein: CASSVVGGGTEAFF; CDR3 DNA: TGTGCCAGCAGCGTAGTGGGAGGGGGCACTGAAGCTTTCTTT
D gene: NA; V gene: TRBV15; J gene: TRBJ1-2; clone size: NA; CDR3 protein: CATSRDSNYGYTF; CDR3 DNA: TGTGCCACCAGCAGAGACTCTAACTATGGCTACACCTTC
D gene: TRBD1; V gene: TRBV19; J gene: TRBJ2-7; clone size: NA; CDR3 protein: CASSIGQGSYEQYF; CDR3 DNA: TGTGCCAGTAGTATTGGACAGGGGAGCTACGAGCAGTACTTC
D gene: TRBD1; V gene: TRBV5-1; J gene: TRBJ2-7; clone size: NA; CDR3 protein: CASSLEDRGPREQYF; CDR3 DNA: TGCGCCAGCAGCTTGGAGGACAGGGGCCCTAGGGAGCAGTACTTC
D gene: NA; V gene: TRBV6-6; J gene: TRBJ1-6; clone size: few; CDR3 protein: CASSYSSGRSPLHF; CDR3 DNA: TGTGCCAGCAGTTACTCGAGCGGGAGATCACCCCTCCACTTT
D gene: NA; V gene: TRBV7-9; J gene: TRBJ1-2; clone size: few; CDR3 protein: CASSSRGRDYRYGYTF; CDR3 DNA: TGTGCCAGCAGTTCGCGGGGCAGGGATTATCGGTATGGCTACACCTTC
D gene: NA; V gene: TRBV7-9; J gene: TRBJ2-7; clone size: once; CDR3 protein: CASSSGSPPYEQYF; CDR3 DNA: TGTGCCAGCAGCTCAGGCAGTCCCCCCTACGAGCAGTACTTC
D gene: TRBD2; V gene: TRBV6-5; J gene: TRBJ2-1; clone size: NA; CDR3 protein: CASSYLGLAGIEQFF; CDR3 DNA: TGTGCCAGCAGTTACTTGGGACTAGCGGGGATTGAGCAGTTCTTC
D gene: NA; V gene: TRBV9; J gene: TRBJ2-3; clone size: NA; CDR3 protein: CASSVGGRTSTDTQYF; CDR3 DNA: TGTGCCAGCAGCGTAGGAGGGAGGACTAGCACAGATACGCAGTATTTT
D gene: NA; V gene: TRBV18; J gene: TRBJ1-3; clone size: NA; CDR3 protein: CASSESETGGNTIYF; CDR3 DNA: TGTGCCAGCTCGGAGTCGGAGACCGGGGGAAACACCATATATTTT
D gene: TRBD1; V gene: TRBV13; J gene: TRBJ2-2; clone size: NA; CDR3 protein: CASWETGTGGTSGELFF; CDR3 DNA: TGTGCCAGCTGGGAGACCGGGACAGGGGGGACCTCCGGGGAGCTGTTTTTT